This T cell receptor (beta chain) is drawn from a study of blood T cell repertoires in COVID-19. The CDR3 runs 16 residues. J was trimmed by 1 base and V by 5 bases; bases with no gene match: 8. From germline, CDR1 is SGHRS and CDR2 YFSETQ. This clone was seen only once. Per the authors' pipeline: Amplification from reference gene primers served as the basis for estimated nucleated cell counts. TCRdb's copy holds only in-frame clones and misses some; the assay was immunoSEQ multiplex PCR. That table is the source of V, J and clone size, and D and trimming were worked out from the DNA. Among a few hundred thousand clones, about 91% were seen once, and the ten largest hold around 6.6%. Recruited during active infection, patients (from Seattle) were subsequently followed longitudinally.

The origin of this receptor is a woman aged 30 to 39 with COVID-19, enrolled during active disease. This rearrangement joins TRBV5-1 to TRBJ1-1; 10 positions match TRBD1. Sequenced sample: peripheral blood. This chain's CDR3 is CASRPGQGIRNTEAFF. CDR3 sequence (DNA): TGCGCCAGCAGGCCGGGACAGGGGATACGGAACACTGAAGCTTTCTTT.